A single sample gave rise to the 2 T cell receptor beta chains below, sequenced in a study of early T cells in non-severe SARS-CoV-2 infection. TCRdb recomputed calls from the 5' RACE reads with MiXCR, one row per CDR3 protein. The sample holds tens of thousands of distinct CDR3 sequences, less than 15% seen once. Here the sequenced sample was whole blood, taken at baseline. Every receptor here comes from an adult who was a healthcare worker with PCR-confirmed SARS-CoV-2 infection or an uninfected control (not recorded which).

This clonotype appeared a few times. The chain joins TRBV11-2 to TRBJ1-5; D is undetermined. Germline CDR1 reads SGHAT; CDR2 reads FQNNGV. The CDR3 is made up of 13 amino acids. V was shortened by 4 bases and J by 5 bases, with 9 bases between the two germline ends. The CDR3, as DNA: TGTGCCAGCAGCTGGGAGCGGGATCAGCCCCAGCATTTT. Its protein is CASSWERDQPQHF.

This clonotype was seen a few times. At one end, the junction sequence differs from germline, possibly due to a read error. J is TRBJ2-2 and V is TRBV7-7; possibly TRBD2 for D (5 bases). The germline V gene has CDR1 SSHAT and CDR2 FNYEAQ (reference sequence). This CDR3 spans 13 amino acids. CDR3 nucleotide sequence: TGTGCTAGCACCCCCGCGGGTGCCGGGGAGCTGTTTTTT. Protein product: CASTPAGAGELFF.